This T cell receptor (beta chain) was identified during a study of vaccination effects on CD4 cells after COVID-19. Whole-study context: Among convalescent patients, two provided samples 16 days and one week before vaccination. Study-wide results and caveats: Infection-derived and vaccine-derived clones contracted markedly late after vaccination.

Method: immunoSEQ multiplex PCR; TCRdb's copy keeps in-frame clones and lacks some. The sample gives roughly 70,000 clones, 60% to 75% of which show up once; under 6% is in the top ten. The CDR3 spans 14 residues. V was cut by 4 bases and J by 10 bases, with 17 bases left in between. Germline CDR1 reads SGHTS; CDR2 reads YDEGEE. A note on this clone: What it binds is not known.

Prior to sequencing, the ViraFEST assay stimulated PBMC with viral peptide pools, which expanded the antigen-specific CD4+ T cells. Isolation of CD4+ T cells took place after ten to eleven days of culture. Their SARS-CoV-2 infection, verified by PCR, occurred between March and December 2020. Cells in the negative control culture received an HIV-1 Nef peptide pool. At days 3 and 7, half of the medium was exchanged for IL-2 medium. The TCR was taken from a human donor who had a prior SARS-CoV-2 infection. Sample: CD4+ T cells from PBMCs cultured with HIV peptides, taken before COVID-19 vaccination. Stated subset: HIV-1 Nef peptide pool negative control/reference culture. The chain carries TRBV5-8 and TRBJ1-4, with D maybe TRBD1 (5 bases). This CDR3 is CASSRVVGDGKLFF. CDR3 in DNA: TGTGCCAGCAGCCGCGTTGTGGGGGATGGAAAACTGTTTTTT.